This T cell receptor beta chain was retrieved from a study of T-cell memory formation after mild COVID-19. Looking at the study overall: TCR clusters were mostly donor specific.

UMIs and sample barcodes were carried by the TCR alpha and TCR beta cDNA libraries that 5'RACE produced using constant-segment primers. TCRdb analysed the 5' RACE reads with MiXCR anew, one entry per CDR3 protein. The table records about 600,000 distinct CDR3 sequences, 20% to 25% of them present only once. This clonotype has a count of ten or more. Its antigen is not known. Study findings and constraints: CD4+ contracting clones were found mainly in CM and EM, and CD8+ ones in EMRA. There were some responding clones in pre-infection memory, which suggested that cross-reactive memory had joined.

What was sequenced was PBMCs or a T cell subset sorted from them (not recorded which). This sequence originates from an adult woman who had mild COVID-19 (a few samples of this study predate the infection). Cell type and time point are not known.

The CDR3 reads CSVVQFSYNEQFF. CDR3 DNA: TGCAGCGTTGTGCAGTTCTCCTACAATGAGCAGTTCTTC. This chain joins TRBV29-1 and TRBJ2-1; unclear D gene. This CDR3 comprises 13 residues. Trimming removed 4 bases at V and 0 bases at J, with 7 bases between. Per the germline V gene, CDR1 is SQVTM and CDR2 is ANQGSEA.